This T cell receptor (beta chain) was obtained from a study of blood T cell repertoires in COVID-19. Study overall: From T cells, B-cell-depleted T cells, or PBMCs came the material, which was cDNA or gDNA.

Authors' analysis steps: It was from reference gene primer amplification that nucleated cell counts were estimated. The repertoire was sequenced with immunoSEQ multiplex PCR; TCRdb's copy has only in-frame clones and lacks some. The V and J calls and clone size are taken from that table; D and trimming were inferred from the DNA. The sample shows a few hundred thousand clones, around nine tenths of them seen only once. V lost 3 bases and J lost 5; bases outside the gene matches: 8. The CDR3 sequence is 16 residues long. Per the germline V gene, CDR1 is SGHRS and CDR2 is YFSETQ. Participants were aged about 18 to 90 years from approximately 23 US areas. The study assigned cohorts using participant-reported clinical history.

This clonotype was obtained from a woman aged 50 to 60 who had recovered from COVID-19. Sequenced material: PBMCs or T cells enriched from blood (not recorded which). The chain couples TRBV5-1 to TRBJ1-6; 7 bases line up with TRBD1. The CDR3, as DNA: TGCGCCAGCAGCTCTAGAACCGACAGGGATAATTCACCCCTCCACTTT. Translation: CASSSRTDRDNSPLHF.